What follows is one TCR beta chain and its context. No antigen is known for it. The assay was immunoSEQ multiplex PCR, and TCRdb's table has in-frame clones only and misses some. The top ten clones hold approximately 4% of a sample with 80,000 or so clones, about four fifths of them seen once. Germline assignment: CDR1 SQVTM and CDR2 ANQGSEA. The CDR3 totals 14 residues. The record originates from a study of radiotherapy plus CTLA-4 blockade in lung cancer. Study details: Objective responses were observed in approximately 17% of patients, and disease control was achieved by roughly 29%.

Overall study results and limits: Radiotherapy plus ipilimumab was followed by expansion in blood of tumor-derived TCR clones.

The chain is built from TRBV29-1 and TRBJ2-3; 8 nucleotides line up with TRBD2. The sequences come from peripheral blood, collected from a patient treated with radiotherapy plus ipilimumab. The TCR was taken from a human donor with non-small cell lung cancer who had a partial response to radiotherapy plus ipilimumab. Some clones in this sample may be carry-over from other donors' samples. The CDR3 DNA sequence: TGCAGTCTTATCGGGGGGGGATCCACAGATACGCAGTATTTT. Translated, it gives CSLIGGGSTDTQYF.